The clone carrying this TCR beta chain was counted between two and nine times. Its antigen is still unknown. Trimming cost V 0 bases and J 7 bases; bases outside gene matches: 3. The CDR3 spans 14 residues. Germline CDR1 is SGHAT and CDR2 is FQNNGV. The entry originates in a study of beta chain features in type 1 diabetes. A sort by CD45RO/CCR7/CD25/CD127/CD95/CD27 yielded CD4+ naive, central memory, regulatory and stem cell-like memory cells. General study findings and limits: Whether TCRB rearrangement is influenced by HLA type was left unresolved in this analysis. Compared with healthy donors, patients appeared to share more similar naive, central memory and regulatory TCRB repertoires. All four CD4+ subsets of Type 1 diabetes patients contained TCRB CDR3s that were moderately but significantly shorter.

Expressed TCRB transcripts were sequenced because the entire RNA isolate underwent reverse transcription. Some clones are missing from TCRdb's copy, which holds only in-frame ones; the method was immunoSEQ multiplex PCR. The sample contains around 140,000 clones, around 9% of which appear only once. The receptor was isolated from a man aged 25-45 years with type 1 diabetes. The chain couples TRBV11-2 to TRBJ2-4; 7 bases agree with TRBD2. Sample: central memory CD4+ T cells from blood. The chain's CDR3 is CASSLDAGVNIQYF. CDR3 DNA: TGTGCCAGCAGCTTAGATGCGGGGGTGAACATTCAGTACTTC.